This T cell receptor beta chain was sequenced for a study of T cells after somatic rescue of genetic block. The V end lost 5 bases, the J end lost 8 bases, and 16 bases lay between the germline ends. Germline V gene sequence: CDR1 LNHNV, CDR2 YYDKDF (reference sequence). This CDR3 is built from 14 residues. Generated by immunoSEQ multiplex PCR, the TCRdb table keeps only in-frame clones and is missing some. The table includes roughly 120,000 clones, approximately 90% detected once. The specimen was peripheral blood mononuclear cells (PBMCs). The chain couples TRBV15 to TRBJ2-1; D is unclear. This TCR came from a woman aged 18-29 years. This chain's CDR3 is CATSVVLEAHEQFF. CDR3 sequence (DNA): TGTGCCACCAGCGTAGTTCTCGAGGCCCATGAGCAGTTCTTC. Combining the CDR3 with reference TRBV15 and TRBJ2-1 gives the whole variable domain DAMVIQNPRYQVTQFGKPVTLSCSQTLNHNVMYWYQQKSSQAPKLLFHYYDKDFNNEADTPDNFQSRRPNTSFCFLDIRSPGLGDTAMYLCATSVVLEAHEQFFGPGTRLTVL.